A selection of T cell receptor beta chains follows, all from one sample in a study of Ad26.COV2.S vaccination and SARS-CoV-2 variants. Clones were sequenced by immunoSEQ multiplex PCR, and TCRdb holds only the in-frame ones, with some missing. Seen here are some 290,000 clones, approximately 86% observed once, and the top ten hold 2% to 2.5%. The material sequenced was peripheral blood, taken in a trial of Ad26.COV2.S vaccine versus placebo. The receptor set was obtained from a person between 18 and 65 years old who received the Ad26.COV2.S COVID-19 vaccine or a placebo. Each CDR3 is given with its conserved first and last residue. The D gene is left open where the match is weak.

>TRBV29-1|-|TRBJ1-3
CSVEDRAGEHTIYF
>TRBV5-4|-|TRBJ2-7
CASSVGLTGTYEQYF
>TRBV5-1|-|TRBJ2-3
CASSISGTPDTQYF
>TRBV19|TRBD1|TRBJ1-1
CASSGRGSITEAFF
>TRBV9|-|TRBJ2-6
CASSVVGSGANVLTF
>TRBV15|TRBD1|TRBJ2-7
CATGGQGLPLFDF
>TRBV9|-|TRBJ1-2
CASSVEGGYGYTF
>TRBV7-2|-|TRBJ2-3
CASSGPPDTQYF
>TRBV6-1|TRBD1|TRBJ2-1
CASSESRDSVEQFF
>TRBV6-5|TRBD2|TRBJ2-7
CASSYSRGGYEQYF
>TRBV6-1|-|TRBJ2-3
CASSEAVGTTDTQYF
>TRBV7-6|-|TRBJ2-3
CASSPKSGGMPGDTQYF
>TRBV27|-|TRBJ1-3
CASSLQGDPGNTIYF
>TRBV6-5|TRBD2|TRBJ2-5
CASSGLAGGPETQYF
>TRBV6-1|-|TRBJ2-7
CASSDRDNPYEQYF
>TRBV4-1|TRBD1|TRBJ2-7
CASSQDRDRFYEQYF
>TRBV12-3/TRBV12-4|-|TRBJ1-2
CASRPDRSYGYTF
>TRBV11-2|TRBD1|TRBJ1-1
CASSLAGTGYDEAFF
>TRBV27|-|TRBJ1-1
CASSLVVGHNTAFF
>TRBV15|-|TRBJ2-7
CATSRDGQGRVEQYF
>TRBV6-2/TRBV6-3|TRBD2|TRBJ2-1
CASSYSGGERLYNEQFF
>TRBV19|TRBD1|TRBJ1-4
CASSIAPRQGGSVGSEKLFF
>TRBV15|-|TRBJ2-2
CATSKSQTLTGELFF
>TRBV4-1|-|TRBJ2-1
CASSSLENRVNEQFF
>TRBV7-3|-|TRBJ2-2
CASSYVGGGAGELFF
>TRBV5-1|-|TRBJ2-7
CASSLVLGAYEQYF
>TRBV9|-|TRBJ2-7
CASSVEGTPSYEQYF
>TRBV30|TRBD1|TRBJ1-1
CAWSARTGDTEAFF
>TRBV11-2|-|TRBJ2-7
CASSSHQGPYEQYF
>TRBV18|-|TRBJ1-6
CASSPGSENSPLHF
>TRBV5-1|TRBD1|TRBJ1-6
CASSLAGTGYSYNSPLHF
>TRBV9|TRBD1|TRBJ2-5
CASSGRQGAETQYF
>TRBV3-1/TRBV3-2|-|TRBJ1-3
CASSLSGNTIYF
>TRBV27|-|TRBJ2-7
CASRTFGGAAHEQYF
>TRBV6-5|-|TRBJ1-1
CASSYSEANTEAFF
>TRBV30|-|TRBJ1-1
CAWSYLGGITTEAFF
>TRBV6-4|-|TRBJ2-7
CASSAFREGGSRVEQYF
>TRBV7-8|TRBD2|TRBJ2-3
CASSLALRGASSTDTQYF
>TRBV9|TRBD2|TRBJ2-7
CASSVELAGDYEQYF
>TRBV6-5|-|TRBJ1-1
CASSYSGQRRSTEAFF
>TRBV25-1|-|TRBJ2-7
CASRTDGRAPYEQYF
>TRBV6-5|-|TRBJ2-2
CASSYSSPSGELFF
>TRBV4-1|-|TRBJ1-1
CASSLGITEAFF
>TRBV6-1|-|TRBJ2-5
CASSESVGGPETQYF
>TRBV30|-|TRBJ1-1
CAWTLSRLAVNTEAFF
>TRBV7-3|TRBD2|TRBJ2-1
CASSWGSGGYNEQFF
>TRBV9|TRBD1|TRBJ1-2
CASSAISTGHYGYTF
>TRBV10-1|TRBD2|TRBJ2-1
CASPTTSGENNEQFF
>TRBV4-2|-|TRBJ1-5
CASSQSRDTYNQPQHF
>TRBV25-1|-|TRBJ2-6
CASSDTGLGGANVLTF
>TRBV3-1/TRBV3-2|-|TRBJ1-6
CASSQASNSPLHF
>TRBV7-2|TRBD1|TRBJ2-2
CASSFGDRETGELFF
>TRBV4-2|TRBD1|TRBJ2-1
CASSQEDRAWNEQFF
>TRBV27|-|TRBJ1-4
CASSPSSGEKLFF
>TRBV19|TRBD1|TRBJ2-3
CASGGQVFTDTQYF
>TRBV10-3|TRBD2|TRBJ2-3
CAISAWTREGTDTQYF
>TRBV7-6|TRBD2|TRBJ2-5
CASSAWTSGGAGETQYF
>TRBV3-1/TRBV3-2|-|TRBJ1-5
CASSQSDQPQHF